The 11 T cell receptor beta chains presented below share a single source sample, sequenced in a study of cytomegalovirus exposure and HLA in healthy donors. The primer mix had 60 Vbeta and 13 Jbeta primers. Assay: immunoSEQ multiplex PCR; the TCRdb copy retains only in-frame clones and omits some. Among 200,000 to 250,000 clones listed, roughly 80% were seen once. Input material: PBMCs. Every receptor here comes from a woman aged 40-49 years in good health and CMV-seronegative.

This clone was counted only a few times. The CDR3 is CASSLGGGLEQAQYF. CDR3 DNA: TGTGCCAGCAGCTTGGGGGGGGGACTAGAGCAGGCGCAGTATTTT. V and J are TRBV5-4 and TRBJ2-3; 8 positions agree with TRBD2. This CDR3 has 15 amino acids. Germline V CDR1 and CDR2: SGHNT, YYREEE (reference sequence). Trimming removed 0 bases from V and 10 bases from J; junction bases left unmatched: 10.

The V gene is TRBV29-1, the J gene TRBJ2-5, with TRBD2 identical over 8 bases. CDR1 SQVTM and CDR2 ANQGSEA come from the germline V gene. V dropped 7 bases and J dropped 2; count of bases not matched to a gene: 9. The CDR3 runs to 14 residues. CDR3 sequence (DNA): TGCAGCGCACCCCTTGCTAGCGGGCAAGAGACCCAGTACTTC. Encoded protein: CSAPLASGQETQYF.

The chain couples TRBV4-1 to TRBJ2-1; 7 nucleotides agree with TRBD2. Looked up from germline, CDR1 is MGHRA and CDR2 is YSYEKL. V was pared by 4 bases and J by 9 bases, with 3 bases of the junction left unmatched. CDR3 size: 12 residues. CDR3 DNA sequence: TGCGCCAGCAGCCGTACTAGCGCTGAGCAGTTCTTC. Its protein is CASSRTSAEQFF.

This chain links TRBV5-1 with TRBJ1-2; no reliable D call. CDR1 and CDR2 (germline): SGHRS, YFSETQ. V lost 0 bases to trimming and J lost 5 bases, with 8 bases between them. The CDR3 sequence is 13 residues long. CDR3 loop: CASSLEAGYGYTF. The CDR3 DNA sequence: TGCGCCAGCAGCTTGGAGGCAGGTTATGGCTACACCTTC.

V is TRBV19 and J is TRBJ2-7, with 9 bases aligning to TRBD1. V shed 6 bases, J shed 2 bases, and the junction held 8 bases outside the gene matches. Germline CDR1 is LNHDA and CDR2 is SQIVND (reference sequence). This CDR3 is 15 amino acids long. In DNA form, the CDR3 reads TGTGCCAGTAGCGGACGGGACAGGGCGGCCTACGAGCAGTACTTC. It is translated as CASSGRDRAAYEQYF.

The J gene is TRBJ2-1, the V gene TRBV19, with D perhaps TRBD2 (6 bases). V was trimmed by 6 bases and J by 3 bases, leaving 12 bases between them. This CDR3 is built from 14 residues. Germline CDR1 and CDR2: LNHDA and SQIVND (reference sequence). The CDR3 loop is CASSRRESYNEQFF. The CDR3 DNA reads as TGTGCCAGTAGCAGGAGGGAGAGCTACAATGAGCAGTTCTTC.

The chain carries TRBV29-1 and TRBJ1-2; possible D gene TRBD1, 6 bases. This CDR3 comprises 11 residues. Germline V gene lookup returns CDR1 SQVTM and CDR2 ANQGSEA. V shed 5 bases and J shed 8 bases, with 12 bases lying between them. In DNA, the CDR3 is TGCAGCGTTTACACAGGGTGCGGCTACACCTTC. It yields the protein CSVYTGCGYTF.

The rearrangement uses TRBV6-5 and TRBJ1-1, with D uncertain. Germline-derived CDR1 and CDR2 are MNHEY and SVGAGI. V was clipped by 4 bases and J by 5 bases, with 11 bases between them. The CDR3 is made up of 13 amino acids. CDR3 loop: CASSWDSGTEAFF. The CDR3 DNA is TGTGCCAGCAGTTGGGATTCGGGAACTGAAGCTTTCTTT.

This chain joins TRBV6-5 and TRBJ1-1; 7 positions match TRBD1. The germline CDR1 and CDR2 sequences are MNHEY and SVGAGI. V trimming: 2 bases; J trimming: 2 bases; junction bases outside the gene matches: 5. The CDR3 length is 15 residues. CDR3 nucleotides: TGTGCCAGCAGTTACCCAGGGGGTACCAACACTGAAGCTTTCTTT. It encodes CASSYPGGTNTEAFF.

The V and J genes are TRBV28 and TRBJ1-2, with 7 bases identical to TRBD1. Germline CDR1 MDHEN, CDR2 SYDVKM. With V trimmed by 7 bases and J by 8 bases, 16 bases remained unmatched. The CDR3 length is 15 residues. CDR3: CASTPGSAGGGGYTF. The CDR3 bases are TGTGCCAGCACTCCTGGGTCGGCAGGGGGTGGGGGCTACACCTTC.

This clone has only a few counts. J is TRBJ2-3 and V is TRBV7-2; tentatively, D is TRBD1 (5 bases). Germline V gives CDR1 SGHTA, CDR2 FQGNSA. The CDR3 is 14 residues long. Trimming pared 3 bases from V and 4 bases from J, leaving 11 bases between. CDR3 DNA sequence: TGTGCCAGCAGCTTTTGGACAAGATCAGATACGCAGTATTTT. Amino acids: CASSFWTRSDTQYF.